The 21 T cell receptor beta chains reported below all come from one sample, sequenced in a study of CD8+CD57+ T cells in acquired aplastic anemia. Patients included in sequencing had previously demonstrated CD8+CD57+ cell expansion by flow cytometry. Researchers used genomic DNA as the template to profile TCR beta VDJ and CDR3. In TCRdb, the reads were re-called with MiXCR into one record per CDR3 protein. The table has about 150,000 distinct CDR3 sequences, about 50% seen once. The sequencing sample was made of sorted CD4+, CD8+, or CD8+CD57+ T cells (not recorded which) from PBMCs. These receptors originate from a human donor with aplastic anemia.

There are a few counts of this clonotype. This rearrangement joins TRBV29-1 to TRBJ2-3; D ambiguous. V lost 7 bases and J 2 bases, leaving 13 bases between the germline ends. This CDR3 is built from 13 residues. CDR1 is SQVTM, CDR2 ANQGSEA, per germline. The CDR3, as DNA: TGCAGCGCCACGGCGGCGGCCACAGATACGCAGTATTTT. This translates into CSATAAATDTQYF.

Note on this clonotype: A much larger clonotype is one base distant, so this may be a read error. The CDR3 spells CASSQDRGPLYEQCF. CDR3 nucleotides: TGCGCCAGCAGCCAAGATCGGGGGCCCCTCTACGAGCAGTGCTTC. The chain has TRBV4-3 and TRBJ2-7; D may match TRBD1 or TRBD2 (6 bases each). Germline lookup yields CDR1 LGHNA and CDR2 YSLEER. This CDR3 comprises 15 residues.

V and J are TRBV29-1 and TRBJ2-1, with 9 bases lining up with TRBD2. Germline V gives CDR1 SQVTM, CDR2 ANQGSEA. The ends lost 4 bases at V and 7 bases at J; junction bases unmatched: 8. There are 14 residues in the CDR3. DNA for the CDR3: TGCAGCGTTGCCGGTAGCGGGAGCGGGAATGAGCAGTTCTTC. As protein: CSVAGSGSGNEQFF.

V and J are TRBV29-1 and TRBJ2-3, with 14 bases lining up with TRBD2. Germline V gene data show CDR1 as SQVTM and CDR2 as ANQGSEA. There are 18 residues in the CDR3. Unmatched junction bases numbered 12, after V lost 5 bases and J lost 2 bases. The chain's CDR3 is CSVRLGRGLAGATDTQYF. As DNA, the CDR3 is TGCAGCGTTCGATTGGGCAGGGGACTAGCGGGAGCCACAGATACGCAGTATTTT.

This clonotype came up many times. This rearrangement joins TRBV6-2 or TRBV6-3 to TRBJ1-3; no definite D call. Looked up from germline, CDR1 is MNHEY and CDR2 is SVGEGT. V was clipped by 2 bases and J by 2 bases, with 4 bases between them. The length of the CDR3 is 13 residues. The CDR3 loop reads CASSYKPGNTIYF. DNA of the CDR3: TGTGCCAGCAGTTACAAGCCTGGAAACACCATATATTTT.

This clonotype was counted many times. The CDR3: CASSLVAGGHNEQFF. In DNA, the CDR3 is TGTGCCAGCAGCTTAGTAGCGGGGGGGCACAATGAGCAGTTCTTC. This chain uses TRBV11-1 with TRBJ2-1; 11 bases match TRBD2. Germline CDR1 is SGHAT and CDR2 is FQDESV (reference sequence). The CDR3 contains 15 residues. The V gene end was trimmed by 1 base and the J gene end by 5 bases; junction bases not matched to a gene: 1.

This clonotype was picked up many times. The V gene is TRBV29-1, the J gene TRBJ1-2; 9 nucleotides align to TRBD1. V lost 6 bases, J lost 7 bases, and 6 bases stayed unmatched. CDR3 size: 12 residues. Germline loops: CDR1 SQVTM, CDR2 ANQGSEA. The CDR3 protein is CSVATGGGGYTF. CDR3 in DNA: TGCAGCGTGGCTACAGGGGGCGGTGGCTACACCTTC.

Notes on this clonotype: This may be a read error: a much more frequent sequence differs by one nucleotide. The chain carries TRBV19 and TRBJ2-2; TRBD2 aligns across 15 bases. Per the germline V gene, CDR1 is LNHDA and CDR2 is SQIVND (reference sequence). CDR3 length: 18 residues. This CDR3 is CASSIRTSGGDGTGELLF. The CDR3 nucleotides read TGTGCCAGTAGTATTCGGACTAGCGGGGGGGATGGCACCGGGGAGCTGCTTTTT.

In this sample, this clonotype turned up many times. The CDR3 coding sequence is TGTGCCAGCAGCTACGGACTAGCGGCCACAGATACGCAGTATTTT. It codes for CASSYGLAATDTQYF. This chain connects TRBV9 to TRBJ2-3; 10 bases agree with TRBD2. V lost 4 bases to trimming and J lost 2 bases; unmatched junction nucleotides: 4. This CDR3 is 15 amino acids long. Germline V CDR1 and CDR2: SGDLS, YYNGEE. The full variable domain, with the rest looked up from reference TRBV9 and TRBJ2-3, is DSGVTQTPKHLITATGQRVTLRCSPRSGDLSVYWYQQSLDQGLQFLIQYYNGEERAKGNILERFSAQQFPDLHSELNLSSLELGDSALYFCASSYGLAATDTQYFGPGTRLTVL.

The genes are TRBV6-7 and TRBJ2-3; 8 bases are shared with TRBD2. TRBV6-7 is sorted into the ORF group, with uncertain function. The CDR3 has 16 amino acids. V dropped 3 bases and J dropped 2; count of bases not matched to a gene: 7. CDR3 sequence reads: CASSYWAAGATDTQYF. The CDR3 nucleotides are TGTGCCAGCAGTTATTGGGCAGCGGGGGCCACAGATACGCAGTATTTT.

The count of this clonotype is one. This sequence joins TRBV20-1 and TRBJ2-1, with TRBD1 matching 7 bases. This CDR3 spans 12 amino acids. CDR1 DFQATT and CDR2 SNEGSKA come from the germline V gene (reference sequence). Losses at the gene ends were 3 bases for V and 9 bases for J; bases not matched to a gene: 5. The CDR3 spells CSARRQGGEQFF. The CDR3 DNA reads as TGCAGTGCTAGGAGACAGGGTGGTGAGCAGTTCTTC.

The chain is built from TRBV6-5 and TRBJ1-4; D not certain. The germline CDR1 and CDR2 sequences are MNHEY and SVGAGI. CDR3 length: 15 residues. V was pared by 0 bases and J by 5 bases, with 10 bases between. The CDR3 nucleotides read TGTGCCAGCAGTTACTCGATGGCTCCCAATGAAAAACTGTTTTTT. Its translation is CASSYSMAPNEKLFF.

This clonotype was counted ten times or more. The chain employs TRBV5-1 and TRBJ1-2; possible D gene TRBD1, 6 bases. Germline CDR1 SGHRS, CDR2 YFSETQ. With 4 bases removed from V and 6 bases from J, the gap between germline ends came to 19 bases. CDR3 size: 15 residues. For the CDR3, the DNA is TGCGCCAGCAGCCACGGGGGGCCGCCAGTTAATGGCTACACCTTC. Its translation: CASSHGGPPVNGYTF.

The chain carries TRBV20-1 and TRBJ1-4; possible D gene TRBD1, 6 bases. Trimming cost V 3 bases and J 8 bases, with 13 bases left between them. There are 13 residues in the CDR3. Looked up from germline, CDR1 is DFQATT and CDR2 is SNEGSKA (reference sequence). The CDR3 loop reads CSASRGAREKLFF. CDR3 bases: TGCAGTGCTAGTCGGGGGGCGCGGGAAAAACTGTTTTTT.

Concerning this clonotype: Given a much more abundant clone one base away, this may be a read error. V is TRBV7-9 and J is TRBJ1-5; tentatively, D is TRBD1 (5 bases). This CDR3 is built from 15 residues. Germline V gene data show CDR1 as SEHNR and CDR2 as FQNEAQ (reference sequence). CDR3 in DNA: TGTGCCAGCAGCTTAGAACAGTCTGGGGGTCAGCCCCAGCCTTTT. It translates to CASSLEQSGGQPQPF.

V is TRBV7-8 and J is TRBJ1-5; D unresolved. V was pared by 2 bases and J by 4 bases, with 12 bases between. The CDR3 spans 15 residues. Germline loops: CDR1 SGHVS, CDR2 FQNEAQ. The DNA of the CDR3 is TGTGCCAGCAGCTTACGCGGCGGCGCGAATCAGCCCCAGCATTTT. It encodes CASSLRGGANQPQHF.

In this sample, this clonotype turned up many times. The V gene is TRBV11-1, the J gene TRBJ2-1; 11 nucleotides align to TRBD2. This CDR3 has 15 residues. Germline V gives CDR1 SGHAT, CDR2 FQDESV (reference sequence). With 4 bases clipped from V and 4 bases from J, the junction kept 3 bases outside the gene matches. In DNA form, the CDR3 reads TGTGCCAGCAGCTCGGGACTAGCGGCTTACAATGAGCAGTTCTTC. Translating it yields CASSSGLAAYNEQFF.

This clonotype was counted ten times or more. V and J are TRBV11-1 and TRBJ2-1, with 14 bases aligning to TRBD2. The CDR3 spans 18 residues. CDR1 is SGHAT and CDR2 is FQDESV in the germline V gene (reference sequence). Trimming at V came to 5 bases and at J to 8 bases, leaving 14 bases not matched to a gene. The CDR3 DNA is TGTGCCAGCAGCGCCCAGACTAGCGGGGGGGCCGGTGAGCATGAGCAGTTCTTC. Its translation is CASSAQTSGGAGEHEQFF.

V and J are TRBV6-5 and TRBJ1-5; TRBD1 is a possible D gene (6 bases). Between the trimmed V and J ends, which lost 3 bases and 0 bases, there was a span of 9 bases. The CDR3 runs to 15 residues. Looked up from germline, CDR1 is MNHEY and CDR2 is SVGAGI. The CDR3 DNA sequence: TGTGCCAGCAGTTATAGACAGGATAGCAATCAGCCCCAGCATTTT. Translation: CASSYRQDSNQPQHF.

The chain employs TRBV20-1 and TRBJ2-7; D is possibly TRBD1 (5 bases). The CDR3 runs 12 residues. CDR1 is DFQATT and CDR2 is SNEGSKA in the germline V gene (reference sequence). V dropped 4 bases and J dropped 1 base, with 8 bases sitting between them. The CDR3 loop is CSAMDKSYEQYF. The CDR3 DNA follows: TGCAGTGCTATGGACAAGTCCTACGAGCAGTACTTC.

The chain is built from TRBV20-1 and TRBJ2-2; TRBD2 is a possible D gene (5 bases). Deletions cut 6 bases from V and 7 bases from J, with 15 bases between. The V gene's germline CDR1 is DFQATT and CDR2 SNEGSKA (reference sequence). The CDR3 has 13 residues. In nucleotides, the CDR3 is TGCAGTGCCAGTACGGAAGGAGGCGGGGAGCTGTTTTTT. Protein sequence: CSASTEGGGELFF.